This T cell receptor (beta chain) was identified during a study of CD8 T cells in Susac syndrome. Sequencing of TCR beta, carried out with a high-throughput approach, was applied to CD8+ and CD4+ T cells from the blood. The control participants were healthy donors, and these controls were matched with respect to both age and sex. Random hexamers were used to reverse transcribe an amount of 0.5 to 1 ug RNA. Across 54 Vbeta and 13 Jbeta, TCR beta CDR3 was amplified with immunoSEQ multiplex PCR. TCRdb reanalysed the immunoSEQ multiplex PCR reads using MiXCR and keeps one entry per CDR3 protein. This table holds about 120,000 distinct CDR3 sequences, roughly 91% found once. With 4 bases removed from V and 5 bases from J, the gap between germline ends came to 11 bases. The germline V gene has CDR1 LGHDT and CDR2 YNNKEL (reference sequence). The CDR3 contains 14 residues.

The specimen was CD4+ T cells from PBMCs. The TCR was taken from a human donor in good health. V gene TRBV3-1 combines with J gene TRBJ2-2; the D gene is possibly TRBD2 (6 bases). CDR3 in amino acids: CASSPGTWTGELFF. The DNA for the CDR3 is TGTGCCAGCAGCCCCGGGACTTGGACCGGGGAGCTGTTTTTT.